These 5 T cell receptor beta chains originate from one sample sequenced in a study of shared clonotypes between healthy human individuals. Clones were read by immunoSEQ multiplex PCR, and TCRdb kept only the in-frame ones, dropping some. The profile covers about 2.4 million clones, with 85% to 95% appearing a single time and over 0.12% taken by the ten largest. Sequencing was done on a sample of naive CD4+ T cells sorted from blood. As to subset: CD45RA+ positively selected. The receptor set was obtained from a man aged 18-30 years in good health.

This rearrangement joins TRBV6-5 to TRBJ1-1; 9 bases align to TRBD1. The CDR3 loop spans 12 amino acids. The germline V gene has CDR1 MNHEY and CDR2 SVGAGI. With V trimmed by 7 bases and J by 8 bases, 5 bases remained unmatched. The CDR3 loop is CASTGTGREAFF. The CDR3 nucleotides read TGTGCCAGCACAGGGACAGGGAGGGAAGCTTTCTTT.

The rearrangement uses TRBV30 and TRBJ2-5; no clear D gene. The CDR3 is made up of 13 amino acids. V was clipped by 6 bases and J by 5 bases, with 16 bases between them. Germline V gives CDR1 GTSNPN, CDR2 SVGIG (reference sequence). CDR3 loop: CACSTRLRETQYF. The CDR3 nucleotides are TGTGCCTGTTCCACGCGTCTCCGGGAGACCCAGTACTTC. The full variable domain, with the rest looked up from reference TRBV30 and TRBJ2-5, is SQTIHQWPATLVQPVGSPLSLECTVEGTSNPNLYWYRQAAGRGLQLLFYSVGIGQISSEVPQNLSASRPQDRQFILSSKKLLLSDSGFYLCACSTRLRETQYFGPGTRLLVL.

The CDR3, as DNA: TGTGCCAGCAGTGAAGAGACAGTCATAGGCTACACCTTC. This gives the protein CASSEETVIGYTF. J is TRBJ1-2 and V is TRBV2; maybe TRBD1 (5 bases). V was clipped by 1 base and J by 8 bases, with 11 bases between them. Germline V gene lookup returns CDR1 SNHLY and CDR2 FYNNEI. The CDR3 has 13 residues.

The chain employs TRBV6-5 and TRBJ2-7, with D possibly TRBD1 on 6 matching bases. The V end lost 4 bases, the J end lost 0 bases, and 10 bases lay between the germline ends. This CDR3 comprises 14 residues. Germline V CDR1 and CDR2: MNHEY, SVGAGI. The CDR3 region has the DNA TGTGCCAGCAGTTTGCACAGGGCCTCCTACGAGCAGTACTTC. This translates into CASSLHRASYEQYF.

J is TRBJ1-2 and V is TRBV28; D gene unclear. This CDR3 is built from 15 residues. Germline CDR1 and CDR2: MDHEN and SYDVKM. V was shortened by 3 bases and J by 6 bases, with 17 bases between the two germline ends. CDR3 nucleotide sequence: TGTGCCAGCAGTTTTTGGAGACCGTCGGCAGATGGCTACACCTTC. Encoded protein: CASSFWRPSADGYTF.